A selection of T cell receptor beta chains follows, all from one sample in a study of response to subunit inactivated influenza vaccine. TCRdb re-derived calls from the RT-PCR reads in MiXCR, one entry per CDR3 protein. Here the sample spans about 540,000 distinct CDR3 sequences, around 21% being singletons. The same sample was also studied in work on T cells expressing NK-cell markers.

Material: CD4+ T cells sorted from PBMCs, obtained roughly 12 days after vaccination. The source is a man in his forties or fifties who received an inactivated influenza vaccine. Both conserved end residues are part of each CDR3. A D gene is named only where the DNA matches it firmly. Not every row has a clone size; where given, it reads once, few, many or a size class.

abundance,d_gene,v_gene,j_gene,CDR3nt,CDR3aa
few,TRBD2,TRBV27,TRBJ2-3,TGTGCCAGCAGTTTATCCCGACTAGCGGGGGGGCATGATACGCAGTATTTT,CASSLSRLAGGHDTQYF
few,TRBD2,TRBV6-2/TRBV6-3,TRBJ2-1,TGTGCCAGCAGTAGTACCTGGCGGGAGGGTAGCTCCTACAATGAGCAGTTCTTC,CASSSTWREGSSYNEQFF
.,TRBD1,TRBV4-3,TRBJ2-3,TGCGCCAGCAGCCAAGACAGGGGGCGAGGGGGTTTAACGCAGTATTTT,CASSQDRGRGGLTQYF
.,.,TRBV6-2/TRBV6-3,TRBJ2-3,TGTGCCAGCCAAACAGGGACCTGGGGCACAGATACGCAGTATTTT,CASQTGTWGTDTQYF
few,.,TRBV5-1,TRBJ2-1,TGCGCCAGCAGCTCAACCGGGGGGCCCCACAATGAGCAGTTCTTC,CASSSTGGPHNEQFF
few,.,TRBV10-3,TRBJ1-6,TGTGCCATCAGTGGGGGGACGGCTAATTCACCCCTCCACTTT,CAISGGTANSPLHF
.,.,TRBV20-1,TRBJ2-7,TGCAGTGCTAGACCCGGGACCTACGAGCAGTACTTC,CSARPGTYEQYF
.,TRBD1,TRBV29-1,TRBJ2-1,TGCAGCGTGGCACGGGACAGGGGCTATGAGCAGTTCTTC,CSVARDRGYEQFF
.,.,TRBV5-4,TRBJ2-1,TGTGCCAGCAGCTTGGATTTGGGCACAGGGGAGCAGTTCTTC,CASSLDLGTGEQFF
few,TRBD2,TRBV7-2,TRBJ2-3,TGTGCCAGCAGCTTACGCCGGGGGGGCCAAAGGAGGGCAGATACGCAGTATTTT,CASSLRRGGQRRADTQYF
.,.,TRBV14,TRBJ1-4,TGTGCCAGCAGCCAATGGGGAGCGGCTAATGAAAAACTGTTTTTT,CASSQWGAANEKLFF
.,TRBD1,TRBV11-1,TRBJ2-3,TGTGCCGGCGACAGGGGGCAGACAGATACGCAGTATTTT,CAGDRGQTDTQYF
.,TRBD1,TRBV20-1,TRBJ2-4,TGCAGTGCTACAGGGGGAGTTCTAGCCAAAAACATTCAGTACTTC,CSATGGVLAKNIQYF
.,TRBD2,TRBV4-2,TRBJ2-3,TGTGCCAGCAGCCGTGGGACTAGCGGGGGGATTACAGATACGCAGTATTTT,CASSRGTSGGITDTQYF
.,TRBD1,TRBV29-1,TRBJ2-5,TGCAGCGTTGAAGAGACAGGGTGGGAGACCCAGTACTTC,CSVEETGWETQYF
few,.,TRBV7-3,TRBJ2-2,TGTGCCAGCAGCTTAAAACCGAGCACCGGGGAGCTGTTTTTT,CASSLKPSTGELFF
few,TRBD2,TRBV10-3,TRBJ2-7,TGTGCCGGAATGGGGACTAGCGGGGGGCTTTACTTC,CAGMGTSGGLYF
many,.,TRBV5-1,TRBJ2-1,TGCGCCAGCAGCTCACAGGGAGATAATGAGCAGTTCTTC,CASSSQGDNEQFF
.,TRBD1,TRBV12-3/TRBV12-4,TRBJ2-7,TGTGCCAGCAGACATCCGGGACAGGGGGATCGCGAGCAGTACTTC,CASRHPGQGDREQYF
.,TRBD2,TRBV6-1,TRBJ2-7,TGTGCCAGCAGGGGGATCGGGACTAGGTCCTACGAGCAGTACTTC,CASRGIGTRSYEQYF
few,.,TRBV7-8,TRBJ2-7,TGTGCCAGCAGCCCAGAGGGTCGGGATGCGGGTGGAACCTACGAGCAGTACTTC,CASSPEGRDAGGTYEQYF
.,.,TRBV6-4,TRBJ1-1,TGTGCCAGCAGTGACCTAAAGACGTCCTGCATGAACACTGAAGCTTTCTTT,CASSDLKTSCMNTEAFF
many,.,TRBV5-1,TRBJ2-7,TGCGCCAGCAGCTTGCGGGGGGCGCAAAACGAGCAGTACTTC,CASSLRGAQNEQYF
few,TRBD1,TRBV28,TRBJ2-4,TGTGCCAGCAGTCCCAACGCACAAACCGGGACAGGAAGGACCGATGGCAAAAACATTCAGTACTTC,CASSPNAQTGTGRTDGKNIQYF
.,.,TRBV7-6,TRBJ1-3,TGTGCCAGCAGCTTAGGTCTTTCAGGGTCCGGAAACACCATATATTTT,CASSLGLSGSGNTIYF
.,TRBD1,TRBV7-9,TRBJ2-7,TGTGCCAGCAGCTTAGGAGGACAGGGAGGTGAGCAGTACTTC,CASSLGGQGGEQYF
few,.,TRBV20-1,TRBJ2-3,TGCAGTGCTAGCCCCCCGGGGGCGGGACGGGATACGCAGTATTTT,CSASPPGAGRDTQYF
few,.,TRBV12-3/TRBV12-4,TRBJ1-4,TGTGCCAGCAGTCTAGGACGGTGGGCTTCAACTAATGAAAAACTGTTTTTT,CASSLGRWASTNEKLFF
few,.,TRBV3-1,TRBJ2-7,TGTGCCACCAAGGGCCCCTCCTACGAGCAGTACTTC,CATKGPSYEQYF
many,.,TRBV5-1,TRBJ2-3,TGTGCCAGCAGCTTATATACAGATACGCAGTATTTT,CASSLYTDTQYF
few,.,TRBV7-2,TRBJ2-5,TGTGCCAGCAGCCCGCAGACAGGGAGGCAAGAGACCCAGTACTTC,CASSPQTGRQETQYF
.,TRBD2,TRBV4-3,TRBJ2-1,TGCGCCAGCAGCCAAGATTGGCTAGCGGGGGAGCAGTTCTTC,CASSQDWLAGEQFF
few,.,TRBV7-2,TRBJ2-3,TGTGCCAGCAGCTTAGGCTGGGCTGGCACAGATACGCAGTATTTT,CASSLGWAGTDTQYF
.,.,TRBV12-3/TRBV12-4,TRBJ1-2,TGTGCCAGCACCCCGGGTCAGATCTATGGCTACACCTTC,CASTPGQIYGYTF
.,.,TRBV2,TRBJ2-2,TGTGCCAGCAGGCAGACAGGTGCATTATCGGGACCTAACACCGGGGAGCTGTTTTTT,CASRQTGALSGPNTGELFF